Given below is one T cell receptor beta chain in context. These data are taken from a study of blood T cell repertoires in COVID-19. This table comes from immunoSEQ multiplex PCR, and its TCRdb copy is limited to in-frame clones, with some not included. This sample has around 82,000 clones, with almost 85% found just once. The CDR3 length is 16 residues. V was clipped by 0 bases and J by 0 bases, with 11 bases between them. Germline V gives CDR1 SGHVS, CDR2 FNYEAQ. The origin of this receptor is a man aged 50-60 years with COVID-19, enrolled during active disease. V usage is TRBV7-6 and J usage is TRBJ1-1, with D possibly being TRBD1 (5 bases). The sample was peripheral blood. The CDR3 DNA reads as TGTGCCAGCAGCTTAGCGCAGGGATTAATGAACACTGAAGCTTTCTTT. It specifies CASSLAQGLMNTEAFF.